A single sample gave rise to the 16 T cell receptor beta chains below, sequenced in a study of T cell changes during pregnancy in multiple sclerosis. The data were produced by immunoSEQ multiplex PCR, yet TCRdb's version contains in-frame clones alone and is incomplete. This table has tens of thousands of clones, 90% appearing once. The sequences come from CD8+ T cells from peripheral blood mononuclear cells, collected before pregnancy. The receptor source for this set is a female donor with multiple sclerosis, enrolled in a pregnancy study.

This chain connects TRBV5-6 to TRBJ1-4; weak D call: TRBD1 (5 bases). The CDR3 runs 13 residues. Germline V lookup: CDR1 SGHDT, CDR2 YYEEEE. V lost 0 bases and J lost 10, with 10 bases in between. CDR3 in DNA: TGTGCCAGCAGCTTGGTAGGGGATCCAAAACTGTTTTTT. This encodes CASSLVGDPKLFF.

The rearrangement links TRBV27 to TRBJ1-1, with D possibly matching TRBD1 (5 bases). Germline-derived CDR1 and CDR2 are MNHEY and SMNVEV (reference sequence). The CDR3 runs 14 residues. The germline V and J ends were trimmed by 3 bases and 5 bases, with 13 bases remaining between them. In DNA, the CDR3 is TGTGCCAGCAGTTTTGGGGCGGGGGTGACTGAAGCTTTCTTT. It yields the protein CASSFGAGVTEAFF.

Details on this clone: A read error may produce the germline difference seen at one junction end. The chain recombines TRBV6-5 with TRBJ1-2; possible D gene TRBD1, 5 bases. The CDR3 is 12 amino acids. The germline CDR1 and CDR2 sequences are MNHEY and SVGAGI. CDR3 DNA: TGTGCCAGCAGACGCTCAGGGTTCGGCTCCACCTTC. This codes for CASRRSGFGSTF.

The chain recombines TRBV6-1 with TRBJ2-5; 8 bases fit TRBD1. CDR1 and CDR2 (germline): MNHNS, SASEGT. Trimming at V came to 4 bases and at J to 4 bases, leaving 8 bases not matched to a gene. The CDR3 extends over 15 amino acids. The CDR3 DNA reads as TGTGCCAGCAGTGCTTGGACAGGGTTTGCAGAGACCCAGTACTTC. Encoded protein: CASSAWTGFAETQYF.

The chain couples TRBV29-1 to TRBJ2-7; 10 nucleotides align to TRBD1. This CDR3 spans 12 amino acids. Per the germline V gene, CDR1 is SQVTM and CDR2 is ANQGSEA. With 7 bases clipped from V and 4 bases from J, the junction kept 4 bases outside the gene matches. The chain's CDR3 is CSAWDRGYEQYF. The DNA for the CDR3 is TGCAGCGCTTGGGACAGGGGTTACGAGCAGTACTTC.

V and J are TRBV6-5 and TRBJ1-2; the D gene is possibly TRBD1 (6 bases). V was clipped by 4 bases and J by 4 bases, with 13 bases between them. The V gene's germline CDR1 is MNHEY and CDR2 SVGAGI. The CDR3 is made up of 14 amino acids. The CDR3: CASSLRTASYGYTF. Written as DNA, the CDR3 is TGTGCCAGCAGTTTGAGGACAGCCAGCTATGGCTACACCTTC.

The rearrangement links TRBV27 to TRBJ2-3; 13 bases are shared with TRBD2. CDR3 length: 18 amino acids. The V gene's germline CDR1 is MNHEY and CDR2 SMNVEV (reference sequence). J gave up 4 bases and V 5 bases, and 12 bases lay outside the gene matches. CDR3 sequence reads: CASSPGTSGAWGADTQYF. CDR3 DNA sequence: TGTGCCAGCAGTCCTGGGACTAGCGGGGCCTGGGGAGCAGATACGCAGTATTTT.

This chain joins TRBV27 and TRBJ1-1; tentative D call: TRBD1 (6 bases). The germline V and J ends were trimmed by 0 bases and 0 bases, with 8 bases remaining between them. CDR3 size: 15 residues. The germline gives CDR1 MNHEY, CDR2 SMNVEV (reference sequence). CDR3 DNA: TGTGCCAGCAGTTTATCCAGGGGAATGAACACTGAAGCTTTCTTT. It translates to CASSLSRGMNTEAFF.

The CDR3 region is CASRVSGSSWEQYF. CDR3 nucleotides: TGTGCCAGCAGGGTTAGCGGGAGTTCTTGGGAGCAGTACTTC. The chain carries TRBV27 and TRBJ2-7; 9 positions match TRBD2. Germline values: CDR1 MNHEY, CDR2 SMNVEV (reference sequence). This CDR3 has 14 residues. V trimming: 6 bases; J trimming: 7 bases; junction bases outside the gene matches: 10.

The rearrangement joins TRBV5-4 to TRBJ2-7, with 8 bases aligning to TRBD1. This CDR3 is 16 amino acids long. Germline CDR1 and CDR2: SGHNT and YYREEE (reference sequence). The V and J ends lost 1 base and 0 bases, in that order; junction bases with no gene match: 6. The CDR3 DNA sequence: TGTGCCAGCAGCTTGAGAGGGGACAGGTACTCCTACGAGCAGTACTTC. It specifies CASSLRGDRYSYEQYF. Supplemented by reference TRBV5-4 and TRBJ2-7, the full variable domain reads ETGVTQSPTHLIKTRGQQVTLRCSSQSGHNTVSWYQQALGQGPQFIFQYYREEENGRGNFPPRFSGLQFPNYSSELNVNALELDDSALYLCASSLRGDRYSYEQYFGPGTRLTVT.

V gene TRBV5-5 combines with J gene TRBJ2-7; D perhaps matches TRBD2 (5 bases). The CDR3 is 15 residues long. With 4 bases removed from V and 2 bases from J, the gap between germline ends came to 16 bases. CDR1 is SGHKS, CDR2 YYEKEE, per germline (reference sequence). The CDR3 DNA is TGTGCCAGCAGCGCGGGCCCCGACCCAACCTACGAGCAGTACTTC. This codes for CASSAGPDPTYEQYF.

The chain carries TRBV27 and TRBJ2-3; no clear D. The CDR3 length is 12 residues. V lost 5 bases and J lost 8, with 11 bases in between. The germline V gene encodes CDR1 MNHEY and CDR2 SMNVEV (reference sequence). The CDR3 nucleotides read TGTGCCAGCAGTCCCCCCTCCCCTACGCAGTATTTT. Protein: CASSPPSPTQYF.

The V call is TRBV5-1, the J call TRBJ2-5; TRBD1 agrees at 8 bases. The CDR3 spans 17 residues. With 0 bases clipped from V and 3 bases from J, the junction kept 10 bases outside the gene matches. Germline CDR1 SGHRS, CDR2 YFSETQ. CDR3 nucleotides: TGCGCCAGCAGCTTGGGTCCCGGACAGGGAACGAAAGAGACCCAGTACTTC. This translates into CASSLGPGQGTKETQYF.

The CDR3 DNA is TGCAGCGTTGAAGATTTGGACAGGGGGCCCGGCTACACCTTC. It encodes CSVEDLDRGPGYTF. The chain joins TRBV29-1 to TRBJ1-2; 11 positions match TRBD1. There are 14 residues in the CDR3. J lost 8 bases, V lost 0 bases, and 5 bases had no gene match. Germline V CDR1 and CDR2: SQVTM, ANQGSEA.

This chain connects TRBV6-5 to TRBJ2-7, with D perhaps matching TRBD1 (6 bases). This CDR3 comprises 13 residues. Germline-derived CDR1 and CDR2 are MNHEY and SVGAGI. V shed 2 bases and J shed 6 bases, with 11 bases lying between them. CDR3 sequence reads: CASSYTAGAEQYF. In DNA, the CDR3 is TGTGCCAGCAGTTACACCGCAGGGGCCGAGCAGTACTTC.

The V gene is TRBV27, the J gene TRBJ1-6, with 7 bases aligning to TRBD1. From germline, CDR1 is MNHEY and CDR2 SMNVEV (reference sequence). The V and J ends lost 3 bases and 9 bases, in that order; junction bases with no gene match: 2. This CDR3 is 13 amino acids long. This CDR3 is CASSFGTVSPLHF. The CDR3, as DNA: TGTGCCAGCAGTTTCGGGACAGTTTCACCCCTCCACTTT.